This T cell receptor beta chain was recorded in a study of blood T cell repertoires in COVID-19. The overall study: PBMCs, B-cell-depleted T cells, or T cells were the source of the cDNA or gDNA that made up the material.

Across about two dozen US areas, participants ranged in age from 18 to 89 years. Participant reports of clinical history set cohort assignment. Germline V CDR1 and CDR2: SGHAT, FQNNGV. There are 12 residues in the CDR3. Trimming took 8 bases from V and 5 from J; bases not matched to a gene: 3. Per the study methods: From reference gene primer amplification, estimates of nucleated cell counts were derived. Here immunoSEQ multiplex PCR was the method, and the copy in TCRdb shows in-frame clones only, minus some. V, J and clone size are those of that table, while D and trimming were read from the DNA. Among approximately 300,000 clones listed, approximately 90% were seen once.

The sample was PBMCs or T cells enriched from blood (not recorded which). The receptor's source is a woman under 30 who had recovered from COVID-19. V is TRBV11-2 and J is TRBJ1-5; 7 bases are a match to TRBD1. The CDR3 region is CASGQGDQPQHF. The CDR3 DNA follows: TGTGCCAGCGGGCAGGGGGATCAGCCCCAGCATTTT.